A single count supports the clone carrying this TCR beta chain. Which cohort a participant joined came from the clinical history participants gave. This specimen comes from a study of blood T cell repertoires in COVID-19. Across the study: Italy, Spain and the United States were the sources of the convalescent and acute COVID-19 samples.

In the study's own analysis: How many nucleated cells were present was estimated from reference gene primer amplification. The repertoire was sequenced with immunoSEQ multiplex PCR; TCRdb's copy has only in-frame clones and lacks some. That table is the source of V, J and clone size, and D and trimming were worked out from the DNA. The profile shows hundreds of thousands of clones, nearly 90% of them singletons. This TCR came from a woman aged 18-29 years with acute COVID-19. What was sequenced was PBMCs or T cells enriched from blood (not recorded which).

The CDR3 loop reads CAISQPGQTDQPQHF. The CDR3 DNA sequence: TGTGCCATCAGCCAACCGGGACAGACAGATCAGCCCCAGCATTTT. The chain has TRBV10-3 and TRBJ1-5, with 7 bases that match TRBD1. This CDR3 contains 15 residues. Losses at the gene ends were 6 bases for V and 5 bases for J; bases not matched to a gene: 10. Per germline, CDR1 ENHRY and CDR2 SYGVKD.